A selection of T cell receptor beta chains follows, all from one sample in a study of follicular helper T cells after annual influenza vaccination. Only in-frame clones appear in the TCRdb table, and some are missing; sequencing was by immunoSEQ multiplex PCR. The sample consists of 8,500 to 9,000 clones, about 83% of them appearing once. The sequences come from CXCR5+ CD38- circulating T follicular helper cells from blood, collected 7 days after influenza vaccination. These receptors originate from an adult who received the influenza vaccine. The CDR3 runs from the conserved cysteine through the conserved F or W. The D gene is left open where the match is weak. Expanded clones are given a class, and other clones once, few, many or no size at all.

clone size,J gene,D gene,V gene,CDR3 protein,CDR3 DNA
NA,TRBJ2-7,TRBD2,TRBV28,CASSLIAQRGNYEQYF,TGTGCCAGCAGTTTAATCGCCCAGCGGGGCAACTACGAGCAGTACTTC
NA,TRBJ1-2,NA,TRBV19,CASSFRDYGYTF,TGTGCCAGTAGTTTCAGGGACTATGGCTACACCTTC
NA,TRBJ1-1,NA,TRBV7-8,CASSLARGGVAFF,TGTGCCAGCAGCTTAGCGCGGGGGGGAGTGGCTTTCTTT
NA,TRBJ2-3,TRBD1,TRBV7-3,CASSSDREPGTQYF,TGTGCCAGCAGCTCGGACAGGGAGCCGGGTACGCAGTATTTT
NA,TRBJ2-5,TRBD2,TRBV5-1,CASRGGEFETQYF,TGCGCCAGCAGGGGAGGGGAGTTCGAGACCCAGTACTTC
few,TRBJ1-2,TRBD1,TRBV13,CASSRDRDYGYTF,TGTGCCAGCAGCAGGGACAGGGACTATGGCTACACCTTC
NA,TRBJ2-7,NA,TRBV7-2,CASSPAGPGNEQYF,TGTGCCAGCAGCCCCGCGGGGCCAGGGAACGAGCAGTACTTC
NA,TRBJ1-4,NA,TRBV28,CASSSPGGPTNEKLFF,TGTGCCAGCAGCTCGCCGGGGGGCCCTACTAATGAAAAACTGTTTTTT
NA,TRBJ1-2,NA,TRBV6-5,CASSDGRGYTF,TGTGCCAGCAGTGACGGACGTGGCTACACCTTC
NA,TRBJ1-2,NA,TRBV4-3,CASSQGYRDSGGYTF,TGCGCCAGCAGCCAAGGGTATAGGGATAGTGGTGGCTACACCTTC
NA,TRBJ2-5,TRBD2,TRBV6-5,CTSSRTLGRETQYF,TGTACCAGCAGCCGGACCCTCGGGAGGGAGACCCAGTACTTC
NA,TRBJ1-5,NA,TRBV6-1,CASSETSDQPQHF,TGTGCCAGCAGTGAAACCTCAGATCAGCCCCAGCATTTT
NA,TRBJ2-4,TRBD1,TRBV5-1,CASPGRDRIILAKNIQYF,TGCGCCAGCCCCGGCCGGGACAGGATTATCTTAGCCAAAAACATTCAGTACTTC
few,TRBJ2-1,NA,TRBV19,CASSPSSYNEQFF,TGTGCCAGTAGCCCGAGCTCCTACAATGAGCAGTTCTTC
NA,TRBJ2-5,NA,TRBV7-2,CASSYIPRETQYF,TGTGCCAGCAGCTATATCCCACGGGAGACCCAGTACTTC
NA,TRBJ2-1,TRBD1,TRBV5-1,CASSSSTGGISYNEQFF,TGCGCCAGCAGCTCGTCGACAGGGGGTATATCCTACAATGAGCAGTTCTTC
NA,TRBJ1-2,NA,TRBV6-5,CASSYLGRGYGYTF,TGTGCCAGCAGTTACCTTGGACGGGGCTATGGCTACACCTTC
NA,TRBJ1-3,TRBD1,TRBV18,CASSPGQGGSSGNTIYF,TGTGCCAGCTCACCCGGACAGGGTGGGAGCTCTGGAAACACCATATATTTT
NA,TRBJ2-7,NA,TRBV5-1,CASSLGRNYEQYF,TGCGCCAGCAGCTTGGGCAGGAACTACGAGCAGTACTTC
once,TRBJ2-3,NA,TRBV7-9,CASSRGQGADTQYF,TGTGCCAGCAGCCGAGGGCAGGGCGCAGATACGCAGTATTTT
NA,TRBJ1-3,NA,TRBV6-5,CASSYGGQGNTIYF,TGTGCCAGCAGTTACGGGGGTCAAGGAAACACCATATATTTT
NA,TRBJ1-2,NA,TRBV19,CASRKNWGDGYTF,TGTGCCAGTAGGAAGAATTGGGGGGACGGCTACACCTTC
NA,TRBJ2-2,TRBD2,TRBV2,CASSVAGPGKGGELFF,TGTGCCAGCAGTGTAGCGGGACCTGGCAAGGGCGGGGAGCTGTTTTTT
NA,TRBJ2-5,TRBD2,TRBV9,CASSVTGGAHETQYF,TGTGCCAGCAGCGTAACCGGGGGGGCCCACGAGACCCAGTACTTC
few,TRBJ2-7,TRBD1,TRBV5-1,CASSLQGTPYEQYF,TGCGCCAGCAGCTTACAGGGGACGCCCTACGAGCAGTACTTC
NA,TRBJ2-5,NA,TRBV5-1,CASSQLPGQETQYF,TGCGCCAGCAGCCAGCTGCCAGGACAAGAGACCCAGTACTTC
few,TRBJ1-5,NA,TRBV19,CASLPSGRRKSAQHF,TGTGCCAGTCTTCCTTCGGGCAGACGGAAATCGGCCCAGCATTTT
NA,TRBJ1-4,NA,TRBV19,CASSSPGTGNEKLFF,TGTGCCAGTAGTTCCCCCGGGACGGGTAATGAAAAACTGTTTTTT
NA,TRBJ2-7,TRBD2,TRBV15,CATSRAGTSVYEQYF,TGTGCCACCAGCAGAGCCGGGACTAGCGTCTACGAGCAGTACTTC
NA,TRBJ2-1,TRBD2,TRBV11-2,CASSPRLARISRTEQFF,TGTGCCAGCAGCCCGCGACTAGCACGGATTTCTAGAACGGAGCAGTTCTTC
NA,TRBJ1-3,NA,TRBV11-2,CASSLAGNGNTIYF,TGTGCCAGCAGCTTAGCTGGTAATGGAAACACCATATATTTT
NA,TRBJ1-3,NA,TRBV19,CASSIDNKPWNTIYF,TGTGCCAGTAGTATCGACAACAAACCGTGGAACACCATATATTTT
NA,TRBJ2-7,TRBD2,TRBV30,CAWGHGGDEQYF,TGTGCCTGGGGCCATGGGGGGGACGAGCAGTACTTC
NA,TRBJ1-2,TRBD1,TRBV10-3,CAITSTGGGSGYTF,TGTGCCATCACCTCAACAGGGGGCGGGAGTGGCTACACCTTC
NA,TRBJ1-4,TRBD1,TRBV2,CANNRGPDEKLFF,TGTGCCAACAACAGGGGGCCGGATGAAAAACTGTTTTTT
NA,TRBJ1-4,NA,TRBV5-5,CASSSRTATNEKLFF,TGTGCCAGCAGCTCCAGGACCGCAACTAATGAAAAACTGTTTTTT
NA,TRBJ1-2,TRBD1,TRBV19,CASSGTGGYGYTF,TGTGCCAGTAGTGGGACAGGGGGCTATGGCTACACCTTC
few,TRBJ1-2,TRBD1,TRBV28,CASRDRGHGYTF,TGTGCCAGCAGGGACAGGGGGCACGGCTACACCTTC
NA,TRBJ2-5,NA,TRBV29-1,CSAVKERETQYF,TGCAGCGCTGTAAAGGAGCGAGAGACCCAGTACTTC
NA,TRBJ2-2,TRBD2,TRBV7-2,CASSLAGGSTGELFF,TGTGCCAGCAGCTTAGCGGGAGGGAGCACCGGGGAGCTGTTTTTT